This TCR beta chain came from a study of shared clonotypes between healthy human individuals. Donors comprised only Caucasian adults living in Nashville, Tennessee. Germline-derived CDR1 and CDR2 are LGHNA and YSLEER. CDR3 size: 13 residues. V shed 2 bases and J shed 4 bases, with 6 bases lying between them. Concerning this clone: The antigen is unknown.

Study outcomes and limitations: It was the few donors that limited the genetic and exposure-history diversity represented. Expectations were that clonotype sharing among donors would be affected by sequencing depth.

The authors ran unsorted PBMC replicate PCRs on around 320 ng DNA, about 30,000 T cell genomes. Here immunoSEQ multiplex PCR was the method, and the copy in TCRdb shows in-frame clones only, minus some. The sample holds around 500,000 clones, 70% to 80% seen once. The source material was PBMCs. This chain connects TRBV4-3 to TRBJ2-1, with D hard to call. This clonotype was sampled from a woman aged 40 to 50 in good health. Some clones in this sample may be carry-over from other donors' samples. The CDR3 bases are TGCGCCAGCAGCCAAACATTGTACAATGAGCAGTTCTTC. Translated: CASSQTLYNEQFF.